These 13 T cell receptor beta chains came from one sample sequenced in a study of shared clonotypes between healthy human individuals. Profiled with immunoSEQ multiplex PCR; TCRdb holds only in-frame clones, not every one. Of around 600,000 clones listed, 95% to 98% are singletons. Cells designated naive CD8 were CD45RO-negative and were positively selected for CCR7, with terminally differentiated effector memory CD45RA+ cells excluded. Sequencing input: naive CD8+ T cells sorted from blood. The receptors shown here come from a young man in good health.

The V gene is TRBV7-9, the J gene TRBJ2-1; TRBD2 aligns across 8 bases. Germline values: CDR1 SEHNR, CDR2 FQNEAQ (reference sequence). With 3 bases clipped from V and 6 bases from J, the junction kept 10 bases outside the gene matches. The CDR3 is made up of 16 amino acids. This CDR3 is CASSFERTGGPNEQFF. The CDR3 nucleotides read TGTGCCAGCAGCTTTGAGAGAACGGGGGGGCCCAATGAGCAGTTCTTC.

The J gene is TRBJ2-5, the V gene TRBV15; D perhaps matches TRBD2 (6 bases). CDR3 length: 14 residues. Trimming took off 8 bases at V and 4 bases at J, with 17 bases between the two ends. The germline V gene encodes CDR1 LNHNV and CDR2 YYDKDF (reference sequence). This CDR3 is CATAGDSEAETQYF. For the CDR3, the DNA is TGTGCCACCGCTGGGGACTCGGAGGCAGAGACCCAGTACTTC.

The count of this clone is one. This chain links TRBV11-3 with TRBJ2-1; TRBD2 matches at 10 bases. V was clipped by 1 base and J by 4 bases; unmatched bases: 1. The CDR3 length is 15 residues. Per the germline V gene, CDR1 is SGHNT and CDR2 is YENEEA. Written as DNA, the CDR3 is TGTGCCAGCAGCTTAGGGACTAGCGGTTACAATGAGCAGTTCTTC. It specifies CASSLGTSGYNEQFF.

V and J are TRBV2 and TRBJ2-7, with a tentative D call TRBD1 (6 bases). The CDR3 is made up of 15 amino acids. Deletions cut 2 bases from V and 2 bases from J, with 13 bases between. Germline V CDR1 and CDR2: SNHLY, FYNNEI. The chain's CDR3 is CASSELVTGTYEQYF. The CDR3 DNA reads TGTGCCAGCAGTGAACTGGTGACAGGCACCTACGAGCAGTACTTC.

V is TRBV27 and J is TRBJ2-2, with D maybe TRBD2 (5 bases). This CDR3 has 16 residues. The germline gives CDR1 MNHEY, CDR2 SMNVEV (reference sequence). V was trimmed by 6 bases and J by 3 bases, leaving 17 bases between them. CDR3 protein: CASSTRGGLYTGELFF. The CDR3 bases are TGTGCCAGCAGCACTCGGGGTGGACTCTACACCGGGGAGCTGTTTTTT.

This clone came up once. The gene calls are TRBV27 and TRBJ2-1; TRBD1 is a possible D gene (5 bases). Germline V lookup: CDR1 MNHEY, CDR2 SMNVEV (reference sequence). The CDR3 spans 14 residues. Trimming pared 2 bases from V and 10 bases from J, leaving 15 bases between. The CDR3 bases are TGTGCCAGCAGTTTACTAGGGGAAGATGAAGAGCAGTTCTTC. Protein sequence: CASSLLGEDEEQFF.

This clone was counted once. The CDR3 is CASSQEFSGTGTDTQYF. The CDR3 bases are TGTGCCAGCAGCCAAGAATTCAGCGGGACGGGGACAGATACGCAGTATTTT. This sequence joins TRBV14 and TRBJ2-3; 7 bases are shared with TRBD2. The CDR3 covers 17 residues. J gave up 3 bases and V 0 bases, and 9 bases lay outside the gene matches. The germline CDR1 and CDR2 sequences are SGHDN and FVKESK.

This sequence joins TRBV29-1 and TRBJ2-1; 8 bases are shared with TRBD1. Germline trimming cut 6 bases from V and 0 bases from J; bases unmatched to any gene: 7. The CDR3 runs 15 residues. Germline-derived CDR1 and CDR2 are SQVTM and ANQGSEA. The CDR3 DNA reads TGCAGCGTATCAGGGGGCCCAAGCTCCTACAATGAGCAGTTCTTC. This translates into CSVSGGPSSYNEQFF.

V and J are TRBV5-1 and TRBJ1-1, with D uncertain. The CDR3 is 14 residues long. The germline V gene encodes CDR1 SGHRS and CDR2 YFSETQ. V was trimmed by 1 base and J by 7 bases, leaving 14 bases between them. The CDR3 coding sequence is TGCGCCAGCAGCTTGAGTTCTACGGCCGATGAAGCTTTCTTT. Translated: CASSLSSTADEAFF.

V usage is TRBV28 and J usage is TRBJ2-7; D not certain. This CDR3 spans 15 amino acids. Trimming took off 2 bases at V and 3 bases at J, with 14 bases between the two ends. Germline CDR1 reads MDHEN; CDR2 reads SYDVKM. The CDR3 coding sequence is TGTGCCAGCAGTTTAAGCTCCCCCGCGAGCTACGAGCAGTACTTC. Residues: CASSLSSPASYEQYF.

V usage is TRBV5-6 and J usage is TRBJ2-7; D is possibly TRBD2 (6 bases). Trimming took off 0 bases at V and 6 bases at J, with 10 bases between the two ends. This CDR3 comprises 13 residues. Germline-derived CDR1 and CDR2 are SGHDT and YYEEEE. The CDR3 region is CASSLGGAGEQYF. Written as DNA, the CDR3 is TGTGCCAGCAGCTTGGGCGGGGCCGGCGAGCAGTACTTC. Based on the CDR3 plus reference TRBV5-6 and TRBJ2-7, the full variable domain is DAGVTQSPTHLIKTRGQQVTLRCSPKSGHDTVSWYQQALGQGPQFIFQYYEEEERQRGNFPDRFSGHQFPNYSSELNVNALLLGDSALYLCASSLGGAGEQYFGPGTRLTVT.

The chain recombines TRBV7-9 with TRBJ2-7, with D possibly matching TRBD2 (5 bases). The germline gives CDR1 SEHNR, CDR2 FQNEAQ (reference sequence). The CDR3 runs to 16 residues. Deletions cut 5 bases from V and 5 bases from J, with 22 bases between. The CDR3 DNA follows: TGTGCCAGCAGCGGGCAGGACTCCCTTCCGCGGGACGAGCAGTACTTC. It codes for CASSGQDSLPRDEQYF.

V and J are TRBV7-9 and TRBJ2-7; D possibly corresponds to TRBD1 (5 bases). V was shortened by 7 bases and J by 4 bases, with 23 bases between the two germline ends. The CDR3 runs to 16 residues. CDR1 and CDR2 from the germline V gene are SEHNR and FQNEAQ (reference sequence). CDR3 amino acids: CASIDYGPTDKYEQYF. The DNA for the CDR3 is TGTGCCAGCATCGATTACGGACCCACGGACAAATACGAGCAGTACTTC.